The source of this T cell receptor (beta chain) is a study of T cells in Graves' hyperthyroidism and ophthalmopathy. Amplification targeted TCR beta CDR3 regions from RNA transcripts. The primer set for the first-round RT-PCR of the TCR CDR3 was HTBI. TCRdb called the multiplex PCR reads again in MiXCR, with one record for every CDR3 protein. The data contain some 620,000 distinct CDR3 sequences, around 15% of them singletons. Clinical symptoms, serum thyroxine, TRAb, thyroid ultrasound and orbital computed tomography informed diagnoses. This clonotype was counted ten times or more. Its specificity is unknown. Study-wide findings and caveats: Before onset, by a median of approximately 6.8 months, the model predicted ophthalmopathy.

The TCR comes from a woman in her thirties with Graves' hyperthyroidism. The sequencing input was blood.

The CDR3 coding sequence is TGTGCCAGCAGCTTAATGGGAGGGAACGAGCAGTACTTC. Protein: CASSLMGGNEQYF. This chain joins TRBV7-2 and TRBJ2-7; the match to TRBD2 covers 7 bases. V was pared by 2 bases and J by 5 bases, with 3 bases of the junction left unmatched. This CDR3 spans 13 amino acids. CDR1 and CDR2 from the germline V gene are SGHTA and FQGNSA.